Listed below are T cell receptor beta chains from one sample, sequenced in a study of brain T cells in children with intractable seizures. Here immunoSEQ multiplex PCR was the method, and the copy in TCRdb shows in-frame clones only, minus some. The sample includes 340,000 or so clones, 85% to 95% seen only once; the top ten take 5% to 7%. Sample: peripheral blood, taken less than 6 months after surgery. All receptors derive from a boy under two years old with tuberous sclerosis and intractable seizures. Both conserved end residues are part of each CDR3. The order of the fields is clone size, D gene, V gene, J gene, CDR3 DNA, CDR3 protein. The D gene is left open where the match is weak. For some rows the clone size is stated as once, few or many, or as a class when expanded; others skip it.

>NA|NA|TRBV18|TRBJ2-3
TGTGCCAGCTCACCCTCGGTACGGACTGGACAGAGAACAGATACGCAGTATTTT
CASSPSVRTGQRTDTQYF
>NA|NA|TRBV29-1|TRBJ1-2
TGCAGCGTCGGCACAGCGACACGTCCTGTCTATGGCTACACCTTC
CSVGTATRPVYGYTF
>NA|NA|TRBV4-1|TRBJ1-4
TGCGCCAGCAGCCAAGGGGAAAAACTGTTTTTT
CASSQGEKLFF
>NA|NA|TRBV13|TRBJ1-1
TGTGCCAGCAGCGAAGGGGGAGTAAACACTGAAGCTTTCTTT
CASSEGGVNTEAFF
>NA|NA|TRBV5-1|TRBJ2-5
TGCGCCAGCAGCGGAGTTCCACGGGCAGGGGCTTCGGAGACCCAGTACTTC
CASSGVPRAGASETQYF
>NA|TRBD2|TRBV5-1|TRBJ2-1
TGCGCCAGCAGCTTGGCTAGCGGGACCTACAATGAGCAGTTCTTC
CASSLASGTYNEQFF
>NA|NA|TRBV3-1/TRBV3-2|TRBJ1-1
TGTGCCAGCAGCCAACAGGGGAACACTGAAGCTTTCTTT
CASSQQGNTEAFF
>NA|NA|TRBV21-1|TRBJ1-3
TGTGCCAGCAGCAAACACAGGGGTTCCGGAAACACCATATATTTT
CASSKHRGSGNTIYF
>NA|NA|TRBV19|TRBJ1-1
TGTGCCAGTAGTATCGCACAGGAATTCGGCACTGAAGCTTTCTTT
CASSIAQEFGTEAFF
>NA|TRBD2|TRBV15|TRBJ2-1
TGTGCCACCAGCAGAGATCATAGGCTAGCGGGGTACAATGAGCAGTTCTTC
CATSRDHRLAGYNEQFF
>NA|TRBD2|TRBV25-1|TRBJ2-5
TGTGCCAGCAGTGAATTCATAGCGGGAACTGGGGGGGAGACCCAGTACTTC
CASSEFIAGTGGETQYF
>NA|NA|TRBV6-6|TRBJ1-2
TGTGCCAGCAGGAGTCCTAATACAGCTAACTATGGCTACACCTTC
CASRSPNTANYGYTF
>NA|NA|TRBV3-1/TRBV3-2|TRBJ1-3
TGTGCCAGCAGCCAAGACAGTGCTGGAAACACCATATATTTT
CASSQDSAGNTIYF
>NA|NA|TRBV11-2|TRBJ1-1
TGTGCCAGCAGCTTACCCACGAGGCTAGGGACGAACACTGAAGCTTTCTTT
CASSLPTRLGTNTEAFF
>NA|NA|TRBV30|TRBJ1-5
TGTGCCTGGAGTGTAAGTCGGGCCAGGGAGTTTCTAGGGCAGCCCCAGCATTTT
CAWSVSRAREFLGQPQHF
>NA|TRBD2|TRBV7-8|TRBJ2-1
TGTGCCAGCAGCTTAGTAGGCGGGGGTGGACCTCGGGAGCAGTTCTTC
CASSLVGGGGPREQFF
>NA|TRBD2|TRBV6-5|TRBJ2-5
TGTGCCAGCACCCCAGCTAGCGGGAGGGGTGAGACCCAGTACTTC
CASTPASGRGETQYF
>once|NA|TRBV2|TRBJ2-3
TGTGCCAGCAGTGAAGTCGGGAGAGGGGATACGCAGTATTTT
CASSEVGRGDTQYF
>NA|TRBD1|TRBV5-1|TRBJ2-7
TGCGCCAGCAGCTTCCTAAGGACAGGGTACGAGCAGTACTTC
CASSFLRTGYEQYF
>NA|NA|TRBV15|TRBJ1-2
TGTGCCACCAGCAGAGACAGGGGCTATGGCTACACCTTC
CATSRDRGYGYTF
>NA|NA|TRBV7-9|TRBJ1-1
TGTGCCAGCAGCTTAGTACGGGACTTGAACACTGAAGCTTTCTTT
CASSLVRDLNTEAFF
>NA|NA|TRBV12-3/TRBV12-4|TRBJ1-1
TGTGCCAGCAGTTTAGGGTCCGGGACTGAAGCTTTCTTT
CASSLGSGTEAFF
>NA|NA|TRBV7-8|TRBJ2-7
TGTGCCAGCAGCGATACAGGTTACGAGCAGTACTTC
CASSDTGYEQYF
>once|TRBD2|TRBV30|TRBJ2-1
TGTGCCTGGACATCCGGGGGGGCGATGTTCTTC
CAWTSGGAMFF
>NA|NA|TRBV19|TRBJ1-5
TGTGCCAGTATCACGCCGGGTAGCAATCAGCCCCAGCATTTT
CASITPGSNQPQHF
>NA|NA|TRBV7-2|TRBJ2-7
TGTGCCAGCGTATCTAGGGGGGGGGCCTTGGAGCAGTACTTC
CASVSRGGALEQYF
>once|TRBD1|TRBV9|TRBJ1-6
TGTGCCAGCAGAGATACGGACAGGGATTCACCCCTCCACTTT
CASRDTDRDSPLHF
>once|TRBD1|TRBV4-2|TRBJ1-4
TGTGCCAGCAGCCAACAATCCGGGACAGGGGGCGAAAAACTGTTTTTT
CASSQQSGTGGEKLFF